This T cell receptor beta chain was captured by sequencing in a study of T cell clones after liver transplantation. On the study more broadly: Pre-transplant mixed lymphocyte reactions yielded third-party-reactive TCRbeta sequences as comparators for graft-donor-reactive sequences. Three of the eight recipients were HCV-positive; the rest had non-autoimmune, non-viral transplant indications. Study findings and constraints: These preliminary findings come from unstandardized post-transplant sampling times.

This CDR3 is 15 amino acids long. Germline CDR1 and CDR2: SGHRS and YFSETQ. V gave up 4 bases and J gave up 5 bases; unmatched junction bases: 9. For this clone: The antigen is unknown.

TCRdb's copy holds only in-frame clones and misses some; the assay was immunoSEQ multiplex PCR. Here the sample spans 65,000 to 80,000 clones, 80% being singletons. This clonotype originated in a human donor who received a liver transplant. The chain combines TRBV5-1 with TRBJ2-5, with TRBD1 identical over 9 bases. The material was CD4+ T cells from blood, obtained before liver transplant. The CDR3 region is CASSPHRGLGETQYF. The CDR3 region has the DNA TGCGCCAGCAGCCCCCACAGGGGGCTCGGGGAGACCCAGTACTTC.